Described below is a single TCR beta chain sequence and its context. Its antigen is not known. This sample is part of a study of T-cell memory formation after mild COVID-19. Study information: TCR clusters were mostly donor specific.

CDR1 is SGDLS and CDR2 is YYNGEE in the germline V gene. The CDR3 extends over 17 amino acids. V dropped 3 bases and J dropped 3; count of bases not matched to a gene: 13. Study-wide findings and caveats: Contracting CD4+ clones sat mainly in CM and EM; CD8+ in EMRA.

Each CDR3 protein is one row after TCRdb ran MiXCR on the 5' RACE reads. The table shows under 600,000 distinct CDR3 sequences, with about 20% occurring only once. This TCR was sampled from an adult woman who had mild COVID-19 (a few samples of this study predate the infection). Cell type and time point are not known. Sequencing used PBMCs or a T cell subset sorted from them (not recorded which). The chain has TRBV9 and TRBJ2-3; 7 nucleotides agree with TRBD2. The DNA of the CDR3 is TGTGCCAGCAGCGCGGAAGGGGAGGGAAGTATTACAGATACGCAGTATTTT. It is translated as CASSAEGEGSITDTQYF. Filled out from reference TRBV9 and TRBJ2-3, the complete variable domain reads DSGVTQTPKHLITATGQRVTLRCSPRSGDLSVYWYQQSLDQGLQFLIQYYNGEERAKGNILERFSAQQFPDLHSELNLSSLELGDSALYFCASSAEGEGSITDTQYFGPGTRLTVL.